The clone carrying this TCR beta chain has ten or more counts. CDR3 regions were amplified by Arm-PCR using iRepertoire HTBI primers to build TCR beta libraries. TCRdb ran MiXCR on the multiplex PCR reads and lists one entry per CDR3 protein. The sample consists of around 500,000 distinct CDR3 sequences, approximately 12% of them appearing once. Time point noted: newly diagnosed GD, antithyroid drugs for less than 3 months. The TCR library was made from RNA extracted from PBMCs. V lost 8 bases and J lost 1, with 21 bases in between. CDR1 is SGHAT, CDR2 FQNNGV, per germline. This CDR3 contains 17 residues. The data were taken from a study of regulatory T cells in long-lasting Graves disease. As for the study in general: New Graves' disease cases had less than 3 months of antithyroid drugs.

This sample was also put to use in a study of T cells in Graves' hyperthyroidism and ophthalmopathy.

The TCR sequence derives from a woman under 40 with Graves disease. The chain employs TRBV11-2 and TRBJ2-4; the D call may be TRBD1 or TRBD2 (5 bases each). The sequencing here drew on peripheral blood mononuclear cells (PBMCs), taken at new diagnosis, from a patient treated with antithyroid drugs. The CDR3 DNA follows: TGTGCCAGCCGCTCCCTTGCCGGGACCCGGGCCAAAAACATTCAGTACTTC. Translation: CASRSLAGTRAKNIQYF.